Included here is one TCR beta chain sequence, with context. Source study methods: Scientists estimated how many nucleated cells there were by amplifying reference gene primers. The method was immunoSEQ multiplex PCR; TCRdb's version includes in-frame clones alone and lacks a portion of them. The D gene and trimming were derived from the DNA, and the V and J assignments and clone size from that table. The sample consists of approximately 280,000 clones, about nine tenths of them appearing once. This CDR3 comprises 11 residues. Trimming took 8 bases from V and 2 from J, leaving 6 bases between them. This record belongs to a study of blood T cell repertoires in COVID-19. On the study more broadly: T cells, B-cell-depleted T cells, or PBMCs supplied cDNA or gDNA.

The sequence was obtained from a man aged 45-60 years with acute or convalescent COVID-19. Sequenced: peripheral blood. The chain joins TRBV12-3 or TRBV12-4 to TRBJ1-2; no firm D call. The CDR3 loop is CASGPNYGYTF. The CDR3 coding sequence is TGTGCCAGCGGCCCGAACTATGGCTACACCTTC.